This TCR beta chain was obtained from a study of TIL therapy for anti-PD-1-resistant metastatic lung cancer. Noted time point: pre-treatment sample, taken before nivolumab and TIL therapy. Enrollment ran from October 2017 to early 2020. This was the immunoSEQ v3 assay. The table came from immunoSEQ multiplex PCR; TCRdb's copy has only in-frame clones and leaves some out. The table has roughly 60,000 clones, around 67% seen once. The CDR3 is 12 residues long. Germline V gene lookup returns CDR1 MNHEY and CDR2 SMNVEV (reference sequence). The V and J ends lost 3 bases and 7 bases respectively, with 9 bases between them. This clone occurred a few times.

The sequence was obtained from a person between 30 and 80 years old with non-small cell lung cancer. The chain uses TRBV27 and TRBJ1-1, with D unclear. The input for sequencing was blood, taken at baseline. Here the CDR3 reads CASSFGRLEAFF. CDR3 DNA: TGTGCCAGCAGTTTTGGACGGCTTGAAGCTTTCTTT.